The TCR beta chain described here comes from a study of T cell changes during pregnancy in multiple sclerosis. This CDR3 region has 13 residues. From germline, CDR1 is MNHEY and CDR2 SVGAGI. Losses at the gene ends were 10 bases for V and 0 bases for J; bases not matched to a gene: 4. The assay was immunoSEQ multiplex PCR, and TCRdb's table has in-frame clones only and misses some. The data hold about 67,000 clones, with approximately 92% observed a single time. Here the sequenced sample was peripheral blood, taken in the first trimester of pregnancy. The rearrangement links TRBV6-5 to TRBJ1-1; 8 bases line up with TRBD1. This TCR was recovered from a female donor with multiple sclerosis, enrolled in a pregnancy study. CDR3 protein: CATGQGMNTEAFF. CDR3 bases: TGTGCCACCGGACAGGGTATGAACACTGAAGCTTTCTTT.